A single sample gave rise to the 5 T cell receptor beta chains below, sequenced in a study of shared clonotypes between healthy human individuals. CD45RO-negative cells were positively selected for CCR7, leaving out terminally differentiated effector memory CD45RA+ cells. Profiled with immunoSEQ multiplex PCR; TCRdb holds only in-frame clones, not every one. The sample has around 700,000 clones; around 90% are singletons. The material sequenced was naive CD8+ T cells sorted from blood. The origin of the receptors is a man younger than 40 in good health.

The table lists this clone with a count of one. This chain joins TRBV29-1 and TRBJ2-7; 9 bases are a match to TRBD2. The CDR3 is 15 amino acids. Trimming removed 4 bases from V and 3 bases from J; junction bases left unmatched: 10. Looked up from germline, CDR1 is SQVTM and CDR2 is ANQGSEA. The DNA for the CDR3 is TGCAGCGTTGTTCTATTCGGGACTAGCAGCTACGAGCAGTACTTC. Protein: CSVVLFGTSSYEQYF.

This chain links TRBV7-2 with TRBJ2-1; no clear D gene. CDR1 and CDR2 (germline): SGHTA, FQGNSA. The CDR3 is 13 residues long. V was shortened by 5 bases and J by 8 bases, with 13 bases between the two germline ends. CDR3 region: CASSPVVAHEQFF. CDR3 coding DNA: TGTGCCAGCAGCCCGGTGGTAGCCCATGAGCAGTTCTTC.

The chain uses TRBV27 and TRBJ2-3, with D unresolved. The CDR3 loop spans 14 amino acids. Trimming stripped 2 bases from V and 3 bases from J, with 9 bases between. Per germline, CDR1 MNHEY and CDR2 SMNVEV (reference sequence). In nucleotides, the CDR3 is TGTGCCAGCAGTTTAAACCCCCAGACAGATACGCAGTATTTT. Residues: CASSLNPQTDTQYF.

This clone has a single count. The genes are TRBV7-3 and TRBJ2-3, with D possibly being TRBD1 (6 bases). CDR1 and CDR2 from the germline V gene are SGHTA and FQGTGA. The length of the CDR3 is 15 residues. Trimming removed 5 bases from V and 5 bases from J, with 17 bases in between. CDR3 sequence (DNA): TGTGCCAGCAGCCTAGGGGGTCTAAGCGGAGATACGCAGTATTTT. Its protein product is CASSLGGLSGDTQYF.

The chain employs TRBV29-1 and TRBJ2-7, with a tentative D call TRBD2 (5 bases). The CDR3 totals 13 residues. Trimming left V 3 bases short and J 6 bases short, with 15 bases between. Looked up from germline, CDR1 is SQVTM and CDR2 is ANQGSEA. This chain's CDR3 is CSVDARAPGEQYF. The DNA for the CDR3 is TGCAGCGTTGATGCGCGGGCCCCCGGCGAGCAGTACTTC.